These 25 T cell receptor beta chains were all obtained from the same sample, sequenced in a study of shared clonotypes between healthy human individuals (dated by TCRdb to the early 2020s). Receptor libraries were prepared by the immunoSEQ multiplex PCR assay. The table was pulled from immuneACCESS by TCRdb, which kept in-frame rearrangements only. Such tables lose some clones; where checked, under half of the loss comes from unresolved V genes, and the rest has no known cause. The sample table holds about 2.1 million clones, of which 90% to 95% were seen once. The ten largest clones add up to roughly 1.7% of the sample. CD8 naive samples consisted of CD45RO-negative cells that were positively selected for CCR7, yielding a CD45RA+CCR7+ population without TemRA cells. Sequenced input: naive CD8+ T cells from PBMCs. The sample's cell subset or site label, decoded: CD45RA+CCR7+. These receptors were obtained from a man aged 18 to 29 in good health. Some clones in this sample may be carry-over from other donors' samples.

V is TRBV9 and J is TRBJ2-3; no definite D call. The CDR3 covers 13 residues. Between the trimmed V and J ends, which lost 4 bases and 1 base, there was a span of 7 bases. CDR1 and CDR2 from the germline V gene are SGDLS and YYNGEE. Here the CDR3 DNA reads TGTGCCAGCAGCAATTGGGGCACAGATACGCAGTATTTT. Its protein product is CASSNWGTDTQYF.

This clone was counted once. The genes are TRBV28 and TRBJ2-1, with D hard to call. The V gene lost 5 bases and the J gene lost 4 bases, with 12 bases spanning the gap. There are 14 residues in the CDR3. Germline CDR1 MDHEN, CDR2 SYDVKM. The chain's CDR3 is CASSQTPGYNEQFF. CDR3 bases: TGTGCCAGCAGTCAAACTCCGGGTTACAATGAGCAGTTCTTC.

The CDR3 sequence: CASSPHRGGEQYF. The CDR3 nucleotides are TGTGCCAGCAGTCCCCACCGGGGGGGCGAGCAGTACTTC. This chain connects TRBV28 to TRBJ2-7, with TRBD2 identical over 8 bases. Trimming cost V 5 bases and J 6 bases; bases outside gene matches: 6. CDR3 length: 13 amino acids. CDR1 MDHEN and CDR2 SYDVKM come from the germline V gene.

The rearrangement uses TRBV28 and TRBJ2-7; D not resolved. V lost 8 bases, J lost 5 bases, and 16 bases lay in between. CDR3 length: 13 residues. The germline V gene has CDR1 MDHEN and CDR2 SYDVKM. The CDR3 sequence is CASGYGTVDEQYF. For the CDR3, the DNA is TGTGCCAGCGGATACGGAACCGTGGACGAGCAGTACTTC. The full variable domain, its missing parts supplied by reference TRBV28 and TRBJ2-7, is DVKVTQSSRYLVKRTGEKVFLECVQDMDHENMFWYRQDPGLGLRLIYFSYDVKMKEKGDIPEGYSVSREKKERFSLILESASTNQTSMYLCASGYGTVDEQYFGPGTRLTVT.

The rearrangement uses TRBV5-5 and TRBJ2-5, with 8 positions matching TRBD2. Germline lookup yields CDR1 SGHKS and CDR2 YYEKEE (reference sequence). Germline trimming cut 5 bases from V and 5 bases from J; bases unmatched to any gene: 11. This CDR3 comprises 15 residues. CDR3 DNA sequence: TGTGCCAGCAGGACTTATAGCGGGACGGGGGAGACCCAGTACTTC. It specifies CASRTYSGTGETQYF.

This chain joins TRBV9 and TRBJ1-1, with TRBD1 as a possible D gene (5 bases). The V gene lost 0 bases and the J gene lost 4 bases, with 13 bases spanning the gap. The CDR3 runs to 15 residues. The V gene's germline CDR1 is SGDLS and CDR2 YYNGEE. The CDR3 loop is CASSVGGSPSTEAFF. As DNA, the CDR3 is TGTGCCAGCAGCGTAGGGGGGTCACCTTCCACTGAAGCTTTCTTT. The full variable domain, completed using reference TRBV9 and TRBJ1-1, is DSGVTQTPKHLITATGQRVTLRCSPRSGDLSVYWYQQSLDQGLQFLIQYYNGEERAKGNILERFSAQQFPDLHSELNLSSLELGDSALYFCASSVGGSPSTEAFFGQGTRLTVV.

Concerning this clone: The same CDR3 arises from other DNA sequences in this sample as well. The chain recombines TRBV27 with TRBJ2-7, with 9 bases lining up with TRBD2. This CDR3 has 15 residues. CDR1 is MNHEY and CDR2 is SMNVEV in the germline V gene (reference sequence). V lost 0 bases, J lost 1 base, and 1 base stayed unmatched. CDR3 sequence (DNA): TGTGCCAGCAGTTTATCAGCGGGGGGTTCCTACGAGCAGTACTTC. Translating it yields CASSLSAGGSYEQYF.

Comments on this clone: Other DNA sequences of this sample code for an identical CDR3. This chain uses TRBV11-2 with TRBJ2-7; D is possibly TRBD2 (6 bases). Germline CDR1 and CDR2: SGHAT and FQNNGV. Between the trimmed V and J ends, which lost 1 base and 0 bases, there was a span of 10 bases. CDR3 size: 15 residues. The CDR3 coding sequence is TGTGCCAGCAGCTTAGGGGCCGGGGGCTCCTACGAGCAGTACTTC. Its protein product is CASSLGAGGSYEQYF.

The chain combines TRBV5-1 with TRBJ2-1, with 10 bases lining up with TRBD2. V shed 0 bases, J shed 6 bases, and the junction held 9 bases outside the gene matches. CDR3 size: 17 residues. Germline values: CDR1 SGHRS, CDR2 YFSETQ. The CDR3 DNA is TGCGCCAGCAGCTTGGCCATCGGCCTAGCGGGAGTCAATGAGCAGTTCTTC. As protein: CASSLAIGLAGVNEQFF.

The rearrangement uses TRBV9 and TRBJ2-7, with D possibly TRBD1 on 7 matching bases. V shed 3 bases and J shed 4 bases, with 14 bases lying between them. Germline-derived CDR1 and CDR2 are SGDLS and YYNGEE. This CDR3 spans 14 amino acids. CDR3 loop: CASSAGDSVYEQYF. CDR3 coding DNA: TGTGCCAGCAGCGCGGGGGACAGCGTTTACGAGCAGTACTTC.

The genes are TRBV5-6 and TRBJ2-1; D might be TRBD1 (6 bases). Germline CDR1 is SGHDT and CDR2 is YYEEEE. The CDR3 has 17 residues. The V gene lost 0 bases and the J gene lost 1 base, with 14 bases spanning the gap. CDR3 sequence (DNA): TGTGCCAGCAGCTTGGAACAGGGCTATCCTTCCTACAATGAGCAGTTCTTC. Protein sequence: CASSLEQGYPSYNEQFF.

The genes are TRBV11-3 and TRBJ2-5; the match to TRBD2 covers 8 bases. The end of the DNA is better explained by TRBJ2-7, so the J call may be wrong. The CDR3 has 16 amino acids. In germline, CDR1 is SGHNT, CDR2 YENEEA. CDR3 nucleotide sequence: TGTGCCAGCAGCCCCAGTAGCGGGGCCTCCTCCTACGAGCAGTACTTC. It specifies CASSPSSGASSYEQYF.

Turning to this clone: The sample contains more than one DNA sequence encoding this CDR3. The J gene is TRBJ1-5, the V gene TRBV4-1, with D possibly matching TRBD1 (6 bases). This CDR3 region has 15 residues. The germline CDR1 and CDR2 sequences are MGHRA and YSYEKL. Trimming shortened V by 2 bases and J by 0 bases, and 8 bases separated the two germline ends. In nucleotides, the CDR3 is TGCGCCAGCAGCCAAAGGGGGGATAGCAATCAGCCCCAGCATTTT. Protein product: CASSQRGDSNQPQHF.

The CDR3 reads CASSNDADSGTYF. The CDR3 DNA reads TGTGCCAGCAGCAACGACGCTGACAGCGGTACCTACTTC. The gene calls are TRBV7-9 and TRBJ2-7, with D possibly called TRBD1 or TRBD2 (5 bases each). The germline V gene has CDR1 SEHNR and CDR2 FQNEAQ (reference sequence). The CDR3 length is 13 residues. Trimming pared 5 bases from V and 13 bases from J, leaving 21 bases between. Using reference TRBV7-9 and TRBJ2-7 for the parts outside the CDR3, the full variable domain is DTGVSQNPRHKITKRGQNVTFRCDPISEHNRLYWYRQTLGQGPEFLTYFQNEAQLEKSRLLSDRFSAERPKGSFSTLEIQRTEQGDSAMYLCASSNDADSGTYFGPGTRLTVT.

The chain employs TRBV9 and TRBJ1-1; TRBD1 aligns across 7 bases. V was clipped by 4 bases and J by 3 bases; unmatched bases: 3. The CDR3 is made up of 13 amino acids. Germline-derived CDR1 and CDR2 are SGDLS and YYNGEE. The CDR3 spells CASSFGTDTEAFF. As DNA, the CDR3 is TGTGCCAGCAGCTTTGGGACAGACACTGAAGCTTTCTTT.

This chain joins TRBV7-9 and TRBJ2-2, with D possibly matching TRBD2 (5 bases). The CDR3 consists of 15 residues. Per the germline V gene, CDR1 is SEHNR and CDR2 is FQNEAQ (reference sequence). Trimming left V 3 bases short and J 3 bases short, with 11 bases between. The CDR3: CASSFSGSDTGELFF. The CDR3 DNA is TGTGCCAGCAGCTTTTCGGGGAGCGACACCGGGGAGCTGTTTTTT.

V usage is TRBV25-1 and J usage is TRBJ1-1; no clear D. Germline-derived CDR1 and CDR2 are MGHDK and SYGVNS. This CDR3 has 13 residues. Trimming stripped 3 bases from V and 6 bases from J, with 11 bases between. CDR3 sequence: CASSDGLDPEAFF. DNA for the CDR3: TGTGCCAGCAGTGATGGGTTGGACCCTGAAGCTTTCTTT.

The chain has TRBV28 and TRBJ2-5, with D possibly being TRBD2 (6 bases). V was clipped by 3 bases and J by 5 bases, with 10 bases between them. Per germline, CDR1 MDHEN and CDR2 SYDVKM. The CDR3 is made up of 13 amino acids. As DNA, the CDR3 is TGTGCCAGCAGTTTTTCGGGGAGGGAGACCCAGTACTTC. As protein: CASSFSGRETQYF.

This clone was counted a single time. The genes are TRBV7-9 and TRBJ2-2; unclear D gene. The CDR3 contains 14 residues. The V gene lost 0 bases and the J gene lost 6 bases, with 8 bases spanning the gap. The germline CDR1 and CDR2 sequences are SEHNR and FQNEAQ (reference sequence). The CDR3 is CASSLAPRSGELFF. In DNA form, the CDR3 reads TGTGCCAGCAGCTTAGCGCCAAGGTCCGGGGAGCTGTTTTTT.

The chain recombines TRBV5-5 with TRBJ2-1, with 9 nucleotides matching TRBD2. V was pared by 0 bases and J by 0 bases, with 4 bases of the junction left unmatched. The germline gives CDR1 SGHKS, CDR2 YYEKEE (reference sequence). The CDR3 is 17 residues long. CDR3 DNA sequence: TGTGCCAGCAGCTTGGGGATAGCGGGAGTCTCCTACAATGAGCAGTTCTTC. Its translation is CASSLGIAGVSYNEQFF.

This chain links TRBV6-1 with TRBJ1-1; no reliable D call. CDR3 length: 14 residues. CDR1 is MNHNS, CDR2 SASEGT, per germline. The V gene lost 0 bases and the J gene lost 6 bases, with 11 bases spanning the gap. In DNA form, the CDR3 reads TGTGCCAGCAGTGAAGCGGTACTCTGGTCTGAAGCTTTCTTT. This translates into CASSEAVLWSEAFF.

The V gene is TRBV27, the J gene TRBJ2-7; D may be TRBD1 (6 bases). Trimming removed 2 bases at V and 2 bases at J, with 13 bases between. The CDR3 runs 15 residues. Germline V CDR1 and CDR2: MNHEY, SMNVEV (reference sequence). The CDR3 loop is CASSLGRGSTYEQYF. In DNA, the CDR3 is TGTGCCAGCAGTTTAGGCAGGGGTTCAACCTACGAGCAGTACTTC.

Regarding this clone: The sample contains more than one DNA sequence encoding this CDR3. The chain joins TRBV27 to TRBJ2-7; D gene uncertain. The V end was cut by 0 bases, the J end by 2 bases, with 5 bases between. Germline CDR1 and CDR2: MNHEY and SMNVEV (reference sequence). The CDR3 runs to 13 residues. The CDR3 sequence: CASSLSRAYEQYF. The CDR3 DNA is TGTGCCAGCAGTTTATCTAGGGCCTACGAGCAGTACTTC.

Comments on this clone: Other DNA sequences in the same sample also yield this CDR3. The gene calls are TRBV5-4 and TRBJ2-7; D remains ambiguous. CDR3 length: 12 amino acids. The V end was cut by 0 bases, the J end by 4 bases, with 5 bases between. The V gene's germline CDR1 is SGHNT and CDR2 YYREEE (reference sequence). The CDR3 DNA sequence: TGTGCCAGCAGCTTGGACAGATACGAGCAGTACTTC. Protein sequence: CASSLDRYEQYF. Using reference TRBV5-4 and TRBJ2-7 for the parts outside the CDR3, the full variable domain is ETGVTQSPTHLIKTRGQQVTLRCSSQSGHNTVSWYQQALGQGPQFIFQYYREEENGRGNFPPRFSGLQFPNYSSELNVNALELDDSALYLCASSLDRYEQYFGPGTRLTVT.

The rearrangement links TRBV4-3 to TRBJ2-1, with D perhaps matching TRBD2 (6 bases). Trimming removed 4 bases at V and 4 bases at J, with 17 bases between. There are 16 residues in the CDR3. Germline-derived CDR1 and CDR2 are LGHNA and YSLEER. This CDR3 is CASSLGGSGVYNEQFF. The CDR3 DNA is TGCGCCAGCAGCCTGGGGGGAAGCGGAGTTTACAATGAGCAGTTCTTC.